Listed below are T cell receptor beta chains from one sample, sequenced in a study of blood T cell repertoires in COVID-19. Here immunoSEQ multiplex PCR was the method, and the copy in TCRdb shows in-frame clones only, minus some. The table lists about 310,000 clones, about 87% of them singletons. The sequenced sample was peripheral blood. These receptors all stem from a woman aged 45-65 years who had recovered from COVID-19. The CDR3 runs from the conserved cysteine through the conserved F or W. The D gene is left open where the match is weak. Part of the rows lack a size; the others show once, few, many or a class for expanded clones.

V gene	D gene	J gene	clone size	CDR3 protein	CDR3 DNA
TRBV11-2	TRBD2	TRBJ2-1	.	CASSLWLAGGRGEQFF	TGTGCCAGCAGCTTATGGCTAGCGGGGGGGCGAGGTGAGCAGTTCTTC
TRBV9	TRBD1	TRBJ1-2	.	CASSPDRGGSYGYTF	TGTGCCAGCAGCCCGGACAGGGGGGGTAGCTATGGCTACACCTTC
TRBV28	TRBD1	TRBJ1-6	few	CASSLWAGGENYNSPLHF	TGTGCCAGCAGTTTATGGGCAGGGGGAGAAAACTATAATTCACCCCTCCACTTT
TRBV29-1	TRBD2	TRBJ2-1	.	CSARVGGNNEQFF	TGCAGCGCGAGGGTGGGAGGGAACAATGAGCAGTTCTTC
TRBV7-3	TRBD2	TRBJ2-2	.	CASSLSGGTGELFF	TGTGCCAGCAGCTTATCGGGGGGCACCGGGGAGCTGTTTTTT
TRBV5-1	.	TRBJ2-1	.	CASSAGQLYNEQFF	TGCGCCAGCAGCGCAGGACAGCTCTACAATGAGCAGTTCTTC
TRBV27	.	TRBJ1-2	.	CASSFRGGGYTF	TGTGCCAGCAGTTTCAGAGGCGGTGGCTACACCTTC
TRBV18	.	TRBJ1-3	.	CASSLSGNTIYF	TGTGCCAGCTCCCTTTCTGGAAACACCATATATTTT
TRBV7-9	TRBD1	TRBJ1-1	.	CASSPDGTGNTEAFF	TGTGCCAGCAGCCCCGACGGGACAGGGAACACTGAAGCTTTCTTT
TRBV2	TRBD1	TRBJ1-6	.	CASSDSRGPLSRNSPLHF	TGTGCCAGCAGTGATAGCAGGGGGCCCCTCTCTCGGAATTCACCCCTCCACTTT
TRBV18	.	TRBJ1-1	.	CASSASQSTEAFF	TGTGCCAGCTCGGCATCACAGAGCACTGAAGCTTTCTTT
TRBV19	TRBD2	TRBJ2-7	once	CASSSPGGTYEQYF	TGTGCCAGTAGTTCCCCGGGAGGCACCTACGAGCAGTACTTC
TRBV2	.	TRBJ1-1	few	CASNLVGEAFF	TGTGCCAGCAACTTAGTCGGTGAAGCTTTCTTT
TRBV5-6	.	TRBJ2-5	.	CASSSGLIQETQYF	TGTGCCAGCAGCTCAGGACTGATCCAAGAGACCCAGTACTTC
TRBV5-4	TRBD1	TRBJ2-7	.	CASTGDRSYEQYF	TGTGCCAGCACAGGGGACAGGTCCTACGAGCAGTACTTC
TRBV6-5	.	TRBJ1-4	many	CASSSVGGLEKLFF	TGTGCCAGCAGTTCCGTCGGGGGGCTCGAAAAACTGTTTTTT
TRBV28	TRBD2	TRBJ2-7	.	CASRLAGPEQYF	TGTGCCAGCAGACTAGCGGGACCAGAGCAGTACTTC
TRBV5-4	TRBD1	TRBJ1-2	.	CASSLDGTGGGYTF	TGTGCCAGCAGCTTGGACGGGACAGGGGGGGGCTACACCTTC
TRBV18	.	TRBJ1-1	few	CASSLSMNTEAFF	TGTGCCAGCTCACTTAGCATGAACACTGAAGCTTTCTTT
TRBV3-1/TRBV3-2	.	TRBJ1-3	.	CASRGLSSGNTIYF	TGTGCCAGCAGGGGGCTAAGCTCTGGAAACACCATATATTTT
TRBV18	.	TRBJ2-7	.	CASSPPVGTESSYEQYF	TGTGCCAGCTCACCACCGGTGGGGACTGAGAGCTCCTACGAGCAGTACTTC
TRBV6-6	.	TRBJ1-2	.	CASSYSGGGGYTF	TGTGCCAGCAGTTACTCCGGGGGTGGAGGCTACACCTTC
TRBV27	.	TRBJ1-4	.	CASSLQGRGVKLFF	TGTGCCAGCAGTTTACAGGGTCGGGGGGTAAAACTGTTTTTT
TRBV3-1/TRBV3-2	TRBD2	TRBJ2-5	.	CASSQPAGGPETQYF	TGTGCCAGCAGCCAACCGGCGGGAGGGCCGGAGACCCAGTACTTC
TRBV7-9	.	TRBJ2-3	.	CASSWAEGADTQYF	TGTGCCAGCAGCTGGGCCGAGGGAGCTGATACGCAGTATTTT
TRBV11-1	TRBD2	TRBJ2-2	.	CASSWTSGSAGELFF	TGTGCCAGCAGCTGGACTAGCGGGAGCGCCGGGGAGCTGTTTTTT
TRBV5-5	.	TRBJ1-6	.	CASSHAGLNSPLHF	TGTGCCAGCAGCCACGCAGGCCTTAATTCACCCCTCCACTTT
TRBV7-9	TRBD1	TRBJ1-5	.	CASSSGLDRVQPQHF	TGTGCCAGCAGCTCCGGTTTAGACAGGGTTCAGCCCCAGCATTTT
TRBV18	TRBD2	TRBJ2-2	few	CASSPGLAGTTGELFF	TGTGCCAGCTCACCGGGACTAGCGGGAACCACCGGGGAGCTGTTTTTT
TRBV28	.	TRBJ2-7	.	CASSYHSDRPYEQYF	TGTGCCAGCAGTTACCATTCAGACAGGCCCTACGAGCAGTACTTC
TRBV5-6	TRBD1	TRBJ1-4	.	CASSSGQINEKLFF	TGTGCCAGCAGCTCGGGACAGATTAATGAAAAACTGTTTTTT
TRBV14	.	TRBJ2-1	.	CASSQDLIDEQFF	TGTGCCAGCAGCCAAGATTTAATAGATGAGCAGTTCTTC
TRBV18	TRBD2	TRBJ2-3	.	CATGTSGKVTDTQYF	TGTGCCACCGGGACTAGCGGGAAAGTCACAGATACGCAGTATTTT
TRBV24-1	TRBD2	TRBJ2-7	.	CATSESPGTSGSSEQYF	TGTGCCACCAGTGAGAGCCCCGGGACTAGCGGGAGTAGCGAGCAGTACTTC
TRBV3-1/TRBV3-2	.	TRBJ2-7	.	CASSASRGMGNEQYF	TGTGCCAGCAGCGCCTCAAGGGGGATGGGGAACGAGCAGTACTTC
TRBV6-5	TRBD1	TRBJ1-2	.	CASKRDSNYGYTF	TGTGCCAGCAAACGGGACAGTAACTATGGCTACACCTTC
TRBV15	TRBD2	TRBJ2-1	.	CATSRTSGVPSDEQFF	TGTGCCACCAGCAGGACTAGCGGGGTACCTTCCGATGAGCAGTTCTTC
TRBV5-4	.	TRBJ1-1	.	CASAVVGMNTEAFF	TGTGCCAGCGCGGTCGTAGGCATGAACACTGAAGCTTTCTTT
TRBV27	.	TRBJ1-5	.	CASSWDNNQPQHF	TGTGCCAGCAGTTGGGACAACAATCAGCCCCAGCATTTT
TRBV11-2	.	TRBJ2-5	.	CASSLLLGLPGTQYF	TGTGCCAGCAGCTTACTGTTAGGACTGCCAGGGACCCAGTACTTC
TRBV19	TRBD2	TRBJ2-3	.	CASSRTLAGGTDTQYF	TGTGCCAGTAGTAGAACCTTAGCGGGGGGCACAGATACGCAGTATTTT
TRBV28	TRBD1	TRBJ1-4	once	CASSPSNSRWDRDTNEKLFF	TGTGCCAGCAGTCCAAGTAACTCACGATGGGACAGGGACACTAATGAAAAACTGTTTTTT
TRBV5-4	TRBD2	TRBJ2-3	.	CASSSGLAGGRDTQYF	TGTGCCAGCAGTTCCGGACTAGCGGGGGGTAGGGATACGCAGTATTTT
TRBV28	.	TRBJ2-2	.	CASRTANTGELFF	TGTGCCAGTCGGACAGCCAACACCGGGGAGCTGTTTTTT
TRBV7-2	TRBD1	TRBJ2-3	once	CASSWGQPGTDTQYF	TGTGCCAGCAGCTGGGGACAGCCGGGGACAGATACGCAGTATTTT
TRBV11-2	TRBD1	TRBJ2-7	.	CASSSSRDRAYEQYF	TGTGCCAGCAGCTCCAGCCGGGACAGGGCCTACGAGCAGTACTTC
TRBV18	TRBD2	TRBJ2-5	.	CASSPRGTSVETQYF	TGTGCCAGCTCACCACGAGGGACTAGCGTCGAGACCCAGTACTTC
TRBV19	.	TRBJ2-7	.	CASGGGAEQYF	TGTGCCAGTGGGGGGGGCGCCGAGCAGTACTTC
TRBV23-1	TRBD1	TRBJ2-2	.	CASLKTQGIGGQAGELFF	TGCGCCAGCCTAAAAACACAGGGGATAGGGGGCCAAGCCGGGGAGCTGTTTTTT
TRBV6-2/TRBV6-3	.	TRBJ1-1	.	CASSDRRNTEAFF	TGTGCCAGCAGTGATCGGAGGAACACTGAAGCTTTCTTT
TRBV18	.	TRBJ1-1	.	CASSLETGSNTEAFF	TGTGCCAGCTCACTGGAGACAGGATCAAACACTGAAGCTTTCTTT
TRBV7-2	.	TRBJ1-5	.	CASSLGTGQPQHF	TGTGCCAGCAGCTTAGGGACGGGGCAGCCCCAGCATTTT
TRBV11-2	.	TRBJ1-6	.	CASSLPPIPWTENSPLHF	TGTGCCAGCAGCTTACCTCCCATCCCTTGGACAGAAAATTCACCCCTCCACTTT